The subject of this entry is one TCR beta chain. This entry is derived from a study of shared clonotypes between healthy human individuals. This CDR3 comprises 15 residues. With V trimmed by 1 base and J by 4 bases, 2 bases remained unmatched. CDR1 and CDR2 (germline): MNHNS, SASEGT. Here immunoSEQ multiplex PCR was the method, and the copy in TCRdb shows in-frame clones only, minus some. The sample lists around 99,000 clones; almost 70% were seen once. The sequence was obtained from a man in his thirties or forties in good health. The sample was memory CD8+ T cells sorted from blood. The sample's subset: CD45RO+ cells pooled with CCR7-negative TemRA cells. This chain uses TRBV6-1 with TRBJ1-2, with 11 bases lining up with TRBD1. CDR3 DNA sequence: TGTGCCAGCAGTGAAGTAGGGACAGGGGGCTATGGCTACACCTTC. Residues: CASSEVGTGGYGYTF.